The clone carrying this TCR beta chain has at least ten counts. Its cognate antigen is unknown. This specimen belongs to a study of breast tumors, draining lymph nodes, adjacent tissues. Study observations and caveats: Tumor repertoires ranked between lymph nodes and nontumor tissue in diversity, with V and J gene preferences. Luminal-like breast cancer showed significantly greater tumor-nontumor repertoire similarity than basal-like breast cancer did.

Each CDR3 protein is one row after TCRdb ran MiXCR on the multiplex PCR reads. The sample records about 180,000 distinct CDR3 sequences, 30% to 35% being singletons. The lymph nodes were axillary draining lymph nodes from breast cancer patients. Trimming took 1 base from V and 5 from J; bases not matched to a gene: 15. Germline V gene data show CDR1 as SGHDN and CDR2 as FVKESK. The CDR3 loop spans 18 amino acids. This receptor was obtained from a female donor with breast cancer. Some clones in this sample may be carry-over from other donors' samples. The sample consisted of axillary lymph node tissue. The chain joins TRBV14 to TRBJ2-5; 8 bases align to TRBD1. CDR3 in DNA: TGTGCCAGCAGCCAAGGGAAGACGGGCCAGGGGGCTATCGAGACCCAGTACTTC. Translation: CASSQGKTGQGAIETQYF.